This T cell receptor beta chain comes out of a study of T-cell memory formation after mild COVID-19. This CDR3 contains 15 residues. Between the trimmed V and J ends, which lost 5 bases and 6 bases, there was a span of 18 bases. Looked up from germline, CDR1 is KGHSH and CDR2 is LQKENI. TCRdb fed the 5' RACE reads into MiXCR, producing one record per CDR3 protein. The table has around 210,000 distinct CDR3 sequences, over 9.5% seen once; the top ten hold 3% to 4%. J is TRBJ2-3 and V is TRBV18; D perhaps matches TRBD2 (5 bases). Material: PBMCs or a T cell subset sorted from them (not recorded which). This sequence was found in a man aged 18 to 29 who had mild COVID-19 (a few samples of this study predate the infection). Cell type and time point are not known. CDR3 sequence (DNA): TGTGCCAGCTCAATCGGCGGGCCCGGTAGGGATACGCAGTATTTT. Translation gives CASSIGGPGRDTQYF.